These 31 T cell receptor beta chains came from one sample sequenced in a study of cytomegalovirus exposure and HLA in healthy donors. Assay: immunoSEQ multiplex PCR; the TCRdb copy retains only in-frame clones and omits some. This repertoire shows more than 90,000 clones, approximately 86% found once; its top ten account for nearly 4.5%. The sequenced sample consisted of PBMCs. The receptors shown here come from a man younger than 30 in good health and CMV-seropositive.

CDR3: CASSLDGDRSDGYTF. The CDR3 DNA sequence: TGTGCCAGCAGCTTAGACGGCGACAGGTCCGATGGCTACACCTTC. This chain connects TRBV7-2 to TRBJ1-2, with D possibly being TRBD1 (6 bases). Germline values: CDR1 SGHTA, CDR2 FQGNSA. The CDR3 consists of 15 residues. V was trimmed by 1 base and J by 6 bases, leaving 15 bases between them.

The chain uses TRBV28 and TRBJ2-2, with a possible D match to TRBD2 (6 bases). V shed 6 bases and J shed 4 bases, with 21 bases lying between them. CDR3 size: 17 residues. Germline CDR1 reads MDHEN; CDR2 reads SYDVKM. The CDR3 region has the DNA TGTGCCAGCAGGGACGGTCCGGGACTGGCGGTCACCGGGGAGCTGTTTTTT. Translating it yields CASRDGPGLAVTGELFF.

V is TRBV11-2 and J is TRBJ2-1; D is unresolved. V was trimmed by 10 bases and J by 8 bases, leaving 15 bases between them. The CDR3 consists of 12 residues. Germline-derived CDR1 and CDR2 are SGHAT and FQNNGV. For the CDR3, the DNA is TGTGCCACCCGCGTCCTCCCCCATGAGCAGTTCTTC. Its protein is CATRVLPHEQFF.

In DNA form, the CDR3 reads TGTGCCAGTAGTATAGGCACCAGGGACTACGAGCAGTACTTC. This gives the protein CASSIGTRDYEQYF. The chain links TRBV19 to TRBJ2-7, with D possibly matching TRBD1 (5 bases). Germline-derived CDR1 and CDR2 are LNHDA and SQIVND (reference sequence). V was clipped by 1 base and J by 3 bases, with 10 bases between them. The CDR3 contains 14 residues.

The table lists this clone with a count of one. The chain combines TRBV6-1 with TRBJ1-5; no clear D. V shed 4 bases and J shed 5 bases, with 3 bases lying between them. This CDR3 region has 11 residues. Per germline, CDR1 MNHNS and CDR2 SASEGT. CDR3 amino acids: CASSVDQPQHF. CDR3 DNA sequence: TGTGCCAGCAGTGTAGATCAGCCCCAGCATTTT.

The rearrangement joins TRBV11-1 to TRBJ2-1; D remains ambiguous. The V and J ends lost 1 base and 6 bases respectively, with 4 bases between them. Germline CDR1 reads SGHAT; CDR2 reads FQDESV (reference sequence). The CDR3 covers 12 residues. The CDR3 bases are TGTGCCAGCAGCTTAGGAGTCAATGAGCAGTTCTTC. It specifies CASSLGVNEQFF.

The chain has TRBV5-1 and TRBJ2-2, with 8 bases lining up with TRBD1. V shed 3 bases and J 5 bases; nucleotides not matched to a gene: 12. This CDR3 spans 17 amino acids. From germline, CDR1 is SGHRS and CDR2 YFSETQ. CDR3 nucleotides: TGCGCCAGCAGCTATGACAGGGGACCACTGGGAACCGGGGAGCTGTTTTTT. Protein product: CASSYDRGPLGTGELFF.

In this sample, this clone turned up a few times. This rearrangement joins TRBV9 to TRBJ1-6, with TRBD1 identical over 8 bases. V dropped 0 bases and J dropped 10; count of bases not matched to a gene: 3. The CDR3 has 14 residues. Germline CDR1 SGDLS, CDR2 YYNGEE. CDR3 sequence reads: CASSVGQGYSPLHF. The CDR3 DNA reads as TGTGCCAGCAGCGTAGGACAGGGGTACTCACCCCTCCACTTT.

The chain has TRBV2 and TRBJ2-1; 9 bases are shared with TRBD1. Germline CDR1 SNHLY, CDR2 FYNNEI. V shed 8 bases and J 6 bases; nucleotides not matched to a gene: 5. The CDR3 is 13 residues long. CDR3 loop: CASDRDRANEQFF. The CDR3 nucleotides are TGTGCCAGCGACCGGGACAGGGCCAATGAGCAGTTCTTC.

V gene TRBV29-1 combines with J gene TRBJ1-2, with D maybe TRBD1 (5 bases). The CDR3 is made up of 12 amino acids. The ends were cut back, 5 bases at V and 3 bases at J, with 10 bases in the middle. In germline, CDR1 is SQVTM, CDR2 ANQGSEA. The CDR3 DNA reads TGCAGCGTTTCCCCGGGGGACTATGGCTACACCTTC. It yields the protein CSVSPGDYGYTF.

This sequence joins TRBV5-1 and TRBJ1-2, with a possible D match to TRBD1 (5 bases). Germline CDR1 reads SGHRS; CDR2 reads YFSETQ. V was pared by 4 bases and J by 4 bases, with 17 bases between. This CDR3 comprises 15 residues. The CDR3 protein is CASSPETALSYGYTF. Written as DNA, the CDR3 is TGCGCCAGCAGCCCGGAGACAGCCCTGTCCTATGGCTACACCTTC.

The chain has TRBV6-1 and TRBJ1-6; no clear D gene. Trimming took 3 bases from V and 3 from J, leaving 9 bases between them. The length of the CDR3 is 15 residues. Germline V CDR1 and CDR2: MNHNS, SASEGT. CDR3 nucleotide sequence: TGTGCCAGCAGTGAGATGGGCTTCTATAATTCACCCCTCCACTTT. Translating gives CASSEMGFYNSPLHF.

This clone was seen a single time. The CDR3 sequence: CASSQNRGGGYTF. CDR3 DNA: TGTGCCAGCAGCCAAAACCGGGGTGGAGGCTACACCTTC. This rearrangement joins TRBV16 to TRBJ1-2, with D unresolved. The CDR3 totals 13 residues. With 2 bases removed from V and 8 bases from J, the gap between germline ends came to 12 bases. CDR1 and CDR2 from the germline V gene are KGHSY and FQNENV.

In this sample, this clone turned up once. V usage is TRBV7-2 and J usage is TRBJ1-2; a weak D match, TRBD1 (6 bases). Germline V gives CDR1 SGHTA, CDR2 FQGNSA. The CDR3 sequence is 14 residues long. V dropped 7 bases and J dropped 4 bases, with 16 bases sitting between them. CDR3 protein: CASTPGDPFYGYTF. The CDR3 DNA reads as TGTGCCAGCACTCCAGGGGATCCTTTCTATGGCTACACCTTC.

The chain links TRBV7-8 to TRBJ2-1; 10 bases match TRBD1. The CDR3 covers 14 residues. Germline V gene sequence: CDR1 SGHVS, CDR2 FQNEAQ. Unmatched junction bases numbered 4, after V lost 5 bases and J lost 6 bases. CDR3 bases: TGTGCCAGCAGCCCGAGGACAGGGGGCAATGAGCAGTTCTTC. Its translation is CASSPRTGGNEQFF.

This chain joins TRBV4-1 and TRBJ1-6, with TRBD1 identical over 9 bases. Trimming at V came to 1 base and at J to 11 bases, leaving 6 bases not matched to a gene. CDR1 and CDR2 from the germline V gene are MGHRA and YSYEKL. CDR3 size: 15 residues. In DNA, the CDR3 is TGCGCCAGCAGCCAAGCCGGGACAGGGAATCCACCCCTCCACTTT. Amino acid sequence: CASSQAGTGNPPLHF.

The rearrangement joins TRBV11-2 to TRBJ1-2, with 7 bases matching TRBD1. CDR3 length equals 14 residues. J lost 3 bases, V lost 3 bases, and 4 bases had no gene match. Germline CDR1 reads SGHAT; CDR2 reads FQNNGV. The CDR3 DNA reads TGTGCCAGCAGCTTTCCTCAGGGGGACTATGGCTACACCTTC. It encodes CASSFPQGDYGYTF.

There are a few counts of this clone. The chain employs TRBV6-6 and TRBJ2-3, with a tentative D call TRBD1 (5 bases). This CDR3 region has 14 residues. Germline CDR1 reads MNHNY; CDR2 reads SVGAGI (reference sequence). V lost 0 bases and J lost 2, with 6 bases in between. CDR3 nucleotides: TGTGCCAGCAGTTACTCGGGGCCCACAGATACGCAGTATTTT. This sequence encodes CASSYSGPTDTQYF.

The V and J genes are TRBV6-4 and TRBJ2-3, with a possible D match to TRBD1 (6 bases). Deletions cut 2 bases from V and 6 bases from J, with 15 bases between. This CDR3 is built from 15 residues. Looked up from germline, CDR1 is MRHNA and CDR2 is SNTAGT. The CDR3 sequence: CASSDGGTLVDTQYF. CDR3 nucleotide sequence: TGTGCCAGCAGTGACGGGGGCACCTTGGTCGATACGCAGTATTTT.

V is TRBV20-1 and J is TRBJ2-5; 11 nucleotides agree with TRBD1. Germline V gene data show CDR1 as DFQATT and CDR2 as SNEGSKA (reference sequence). CDR3 length equals 11 residues. CDR3 sequence: CRGQGGETQYF. Written as DNA, the CDR3 is TGCAGGGGACAGGGGGGGGAGACCCAGTACTTC.

V and J are TRBV5-4 and TRBJ2-7, with D maybe TRBD2 (5 bases). V dropped 0 bases and J dropped 5 bases, with 15 bases sitting between them. The V gene's germline CDR1 is SGHNT and CDR2 YYREEE (reference sequence). The CDR3 extends over 15 amino acids. This CDR3 reads CASSLDIGRKDEQYF. The DNA of the CDR3 is TGTGCCAGCAGCTTGGATATAGGGAGAAAGGACGAGCAGTACTTC. The complete variable domain, with remaining parts taken from reference TRBV5-4 and TRBJ2-7, reads ETGVTQSPTHLIKTRGQQVTLRCSSQSGHNTVSWYQQALGQGPQFIFQYYREEENGRGNFPPRFSGLQFPNYSSELNVNALELDDSALYLCASSLDIGRKDEQYFGPGTRLTVT.

The rearrangement joins TRBV6-6 to TRBJ1-1; D is unclear. This CDR3 is built from 12 residues. Germline CDR1 is MNHNY and CDR2 is SVGAGI (reference sequence). V gave up 5 bases and J gave up 2 bases, with 6 bases separating them. CDR3 nucleotides: TGTGCCAGCAGTCCCGTTAACACTGAAGCTTTCTTT. This sequence encodes CASSPVNTEAFF.

In nucleotides, the CDR3 is TGTGCCAGCAGTGAACAGTGGACTGAAGCTTTCTTT. Translation gives CASSEQWTEAFF. The chain combines TRBV2 with TRBJ1-1; no clear D gene. The ends were cut back, 2 bases at V and 5 bases at J, with 6 bases in the middle. Germline CDR1 is SNHLY and CDR2 is FYNNEI. There are 12 residues in the CDR3.

V gene TRBV5-6 combines with J gene TRBJ2-7; D might be TRBD2 (5 bases). Trimming took off 0 bases at V and 0 bases at J, with 10 bases between the two ends. The germline gives CDR1 SGHDT, CDR2 YYEEEE. The CDR3 is 15 residues long. The CDR3 protein is CASSLGETNSYEQYF. In nucleotides, the CDR3 is TGTGCCAGCAGCTTGGGGGAGACAAACTCCTACGAGCAGTACTTC. Based on the CDR3 plus reference TRBV5-6 and TRBJ2-7, the full variable domain is DAGVTQSPTHLIKTRGQQVTLRCSPKSGHDTVSWYQQALGQGPQFIFQYYEEEERQRGNFPDRFSGHQFPNYSSELNVNALLLGDSALYLCASSLGETNSYEQYFGPGTRLTVT.

The chain has TRBV5-1 and TRBJ2-7; no firm D call. The CDR3 runs to 13 residues. Germline CDR1 SGHRS, CDR2 YFSETQ. The germline V and J ends were trimmed by 1 base and 1 base, with 6 bases remaining between them. As DNA, the CDR3 is TGCGCCAGCAGCTTGCCCGAGTCCTACGAGCAGTACTTC. Its translation is CASSLPESYEQYF.

V and J are TRBV11-2 and TRBJ2-7; possibly TRBD1 for D (6 bases). The V gene's germline CDR1 is SGHAT and CDR2 FQNNGV. The V and J ends lost 2 bases and 3 bases respectively, with 14 bases between them. This CDR3 region has 15 residues. The DNA for the CDR3 is TGTGCCAGCAGCTTAAGTCAGGACAGCTACTACGAGCAGTACTTC. This encodes CASSLSQDSYYEQYF.

This chain connects TRBV6-1 to TRBJ1-1; perhaps TRBD1 as D (6 bases). The germline V and J ends were trimmed by 1 base and 1 base, with 13 bases remaining between them. Germline V CDR1 and CDR2: MNHNS, SASEGT. The CDR3 loop spans 16 amino acids. The CDR3 nucleotides read TGTGCCAGCAGTGAAGAAGTCGGCAGGGGGAACACTGAAGCTTTCTTT. It specifies CASSEEVGRGNTEAFF.

The J gene is TRBJ2-1, the V gene TRBV5-1; a possible D gene is TRBD2 (6 bases). Germline CDR1 SGHRS, CDR2 YFSETQ. The CDR3 loop spans 13 amino acids. V lost 4 bases, J lost 8 bases, and 13 bases lay in between. CDR3 loop: CASSVTGDHEQFF. For the CDR3, the DNA is TGCGCCAGCAGCGTCACGGGGGACCATGAGCAGTTCTTC.

The V and J genes are TRBV28 and TRBJ1-5; D remains unclear. Trimming removed 1 base at V and 6 bases at J, with 4 bases between. From germline, CDR1 is MDHEN and CDR2 SYDVKM. This CDR3 spans 12 amino acids. The CDR3 protein is CASSLYSQPQHF. CDR3 sequence (DNA): TGTGCCAGCAGTTTATACAGTCAGCCCCAGCATTTT.

The chain couples TRBV5-5 to TRBJ2-7, with 7 bases matching TRBD1. Germline V CDR1 and CDR2: SGHKS, YYEKEE (reference sequence). The junction had 4 bases not matched to a gene; V was cut back by 1 base and J by 3 bases. CDR3 length: 14 residues. CDR3 region: CASSLTTGIYEQYF. The CDR3 DNA reads as TGTGCCAGCAGCTTGACGACAGGGATCTACGAGCAGTACTTC.

The chain recombines TRBV7-9 with TRBJ2-7; TRBD1 matches 7 bases. The CDR3 covers 14 residues. The V gene end was trimmed by 5 bases and the J gene end by 3 bases; junction bases not matched to a gene: 7. Looked up from germline, CDR1 is SEHNR and CDR2 is FQNEAQ (reference sequence). CDR3 sequence reads: CASSPSTGIYEQYF. The CDR3 coding sequence is TGTGCCAGCAGCCCTTCGACAGGGATCTACGAGCAGTACTTC.